This T cell receptor beta chain was retrieved from a study of T cell repertoires in cytomegalovirus infection. Across the whole study: Selected CMV epitopes included recently identified HLA-C-restricted ones as well as well-studied HLA-B-restricted ones. Shared public TCR beta signatures pointed to both CMV infection and a matching HLA type.

V was clipped by 1 base and J by 5 bases; unmatched bases: 14. This CDR3 has 18 residues. Per germline, CDR1 MGHRA and CDR2 YSYEKL. TCRdb reanalysed the reads using MiXCR and keeps one entry per CDR3 protein. The table has some 590,000 distinct CDR3 sequences, just under 40% seen once. Findings of the study overall: Summed public TCR beta family frequency identified CMV carriers bearing the relevant HLA. Across the ex vivo response, the dominant clonotypes were HLA-C-restricted CMV-specific TCR beta clonotypes.

In its sample, this clonotype was seen once. As yet, its antigen is unknown. This chain joins TRBV4-1 and TRBJ2-5, with 9 bases identical to TRBD2. This sequence originates from a human donor in good health (CMV status not recorded). Some clones in this sample may be carry-over from other donors' samples. The material was cultured PBMCs, obtained from culture after CMV antigen stimulation. The CDR3 spells CASSQGPGLAPIFETQYF. The CDR3 DNA reads as TGCGCCAGCAGCCAAGGACCGGGACTAGCTCCAATTTTTGAGACCCAGTACTTC.